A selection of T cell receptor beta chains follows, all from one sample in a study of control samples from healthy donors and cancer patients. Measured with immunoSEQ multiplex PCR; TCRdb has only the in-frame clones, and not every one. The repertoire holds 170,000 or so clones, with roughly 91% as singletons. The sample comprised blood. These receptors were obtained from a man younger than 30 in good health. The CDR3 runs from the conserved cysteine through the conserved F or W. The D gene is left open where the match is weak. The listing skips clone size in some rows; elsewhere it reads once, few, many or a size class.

CASSLDSGGVYNEQFF TGTGCCAGCAGCTTGGATAGCGGGGGAGTCTACAATGAGCAGTTCTTC - TRBD2 16 TRBJ2-1 TRBV5-4
CASSSGTTVTEAFF TGTGCCAGCAGTTCCGGGACAACGGTCACTGAAGCTTTCTTT - - 14 TRBJ1-1 TRBV28
CASSVLLIMNTEAFF TGTGCCAGCAGTGTCCTCCTGATTATGAACACTGAAGCTTTCTTT - - 15 TRBJ1-1 TRBV28
CATSDPGLITNTGELFF TGTGCCACCAGTGATCCGGGACTGATTACGAACACCGGGGAGCTGTTTTTT - - 17 TRBJ2-2 TRBV24-1
CASSVTPSENTGELFF TGTGCCAGCAGCGTAACCCCTAGCGAGAACACCGGGGAGCTGTTTTTT - - 16 TRBJ2-2 TRBV9
CASRGGSSYEQYF TGTGCCAGCAGAGGCGGTAGCTCCTACGAGCAGTACTTC - - 13 TRBJ2-7 TRBV6-5
CAISDLLQPQHF TGTGCCATCAGTGATCTTCTTCAGCCCCAGCATTTT - - 12 TRBJ1-5 TRBV10-3
CATSRIPGQLREKLFF TGTGCCACCAGCAGAATCCCGGGGCAGCTAAGGGAAAAACTGTTTTTT - - 16 TRBJ1-4 TRBV15
CASSLVWQDYGYTF TGTGCCAGCAGCTTAGTGTGGCAGGACTATGGCTACACCTTC - - 14 TRBJ1-2 TRBV7-2
CASSSSPTDTQYF TGCGCCAGCAGCTCGTCACCCACAGATACGCAGTATTTT - - 13 TRBJ2-3 TRBV5-1
CAISEGGTGSGELFF TGTGCCATCAGTGAGGGGGGGACAGGTTCCGGGGAGCTGTTTTTT - TRBD1 15 TRBJ2-2 TRBV10-3
CSASMDGYTF TGCAGTGCTAGTATGGATGGCTACACCTTC few - 10 TRBJ1-2 TRBV20-1
CASSYSRGTDTQYF TGTGCCAGCAGTTACTCTCGAGGTACAGATACGCAGTATTTT once - 14 TRBJ2-3 TRBV6-5
CASYGNTIYF TGTGCCAGCTATGGAAACACCATATATTTT - - 10 TRBJ1-3 TRBV2
CASSFQGETEAFF TGTGCCAGCAGCTTTCAGGGGGAGACTGAAGCTTTCTTT once TRBD1 13 TRBJ1-1 TRBV5-6
CASSPGQGASEQYF TGTGCCAGCAGCCCCGGACAGGGGGCGAGCGAGCAGTACTTC - TRBD1 14 TRBJ2-7 TRBV5-4
CAGSLSRITEAFF TGTGCCGGCAGCTTGAGTCGGATCACTGAAGCTTTCTTT - - 13 TRBJ1-1 TRBV7-3
CASSPDRYSAGGKLHF TGCGCCAGCAGCCCAGATAGATACAGCGCCGGGGGAAAACTCCACTTT once - 16 TRBJ1-6 TRBV5-1
CASSEFGDGANVLTF TGTGCCAGCAGTGAATTCGGGGATGGGGCCAACGTCCTGACTTTC - - 15 TRBJ2-6 TRBV6-1
CAWSAPTIGGYNQPQHF TGTGCCTGGAGTGCCCCGACCATCGGCGGATACAATCAGCCCCAGCATTTT - - 17 TRBJ1-5 TRBV30
CASRRPGSTGELFF TGTGCCAGCAGGCGCCCTGGTTCCACCGGGGAGCTGTTTTTT - - 14 TRBJ2-2 TRBV2
CAISEGGTQGYEQYF TGTGCCATCAGTGAGGGCGGGACCCAGGGCTACGAGCAGTACTTC - - 15 TRBJ2-7 TRBV10-3
CASSLRTAYNEQFF TGTGCCAGCAGCCTGCGGACGGCCTACAATGAGCAGTTCTTC - - 14 TRBJ2-1 TRBV14